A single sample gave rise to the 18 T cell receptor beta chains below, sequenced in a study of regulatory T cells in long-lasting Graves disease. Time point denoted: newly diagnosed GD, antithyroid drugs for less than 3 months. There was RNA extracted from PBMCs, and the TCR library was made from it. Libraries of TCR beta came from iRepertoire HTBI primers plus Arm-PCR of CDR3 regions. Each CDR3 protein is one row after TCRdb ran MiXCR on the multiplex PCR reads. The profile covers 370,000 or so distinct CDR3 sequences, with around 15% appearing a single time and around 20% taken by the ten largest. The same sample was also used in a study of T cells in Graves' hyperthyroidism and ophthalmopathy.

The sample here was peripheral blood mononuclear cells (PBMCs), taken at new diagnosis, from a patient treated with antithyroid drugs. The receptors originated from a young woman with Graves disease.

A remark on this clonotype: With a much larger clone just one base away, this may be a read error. CDR3 loop: CVSSLGGDNQPQHF. The CDR3 coding sequence is TGTGTCAGCAGTTTGGGAGGGGACAATCAGCCCCAGCATTTT. V and J are TRBV28 and TRBJ1-5, with a possible D match to TRBD1 (5 bases). The length of the CDR3 is 14 residues. Germline CDR1 and CDR2: MDHEN and SYDVKM.

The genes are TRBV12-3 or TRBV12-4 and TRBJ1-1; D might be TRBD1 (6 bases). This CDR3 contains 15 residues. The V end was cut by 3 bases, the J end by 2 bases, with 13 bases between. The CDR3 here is CASSFGGTSNTEAFF. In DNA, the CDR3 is TGTGCCAGCAGTTTTGGCGGGACATCAAACACTGAAGCTTTCTTT.

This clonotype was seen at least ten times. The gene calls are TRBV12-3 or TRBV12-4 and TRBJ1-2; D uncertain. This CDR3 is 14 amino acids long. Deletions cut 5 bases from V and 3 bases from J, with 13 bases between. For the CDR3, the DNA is TGTGCCAGCAGTACCAGTCCCGGGGACTATGGCTACACCTTC. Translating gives CASSTSPGDYGYTF.

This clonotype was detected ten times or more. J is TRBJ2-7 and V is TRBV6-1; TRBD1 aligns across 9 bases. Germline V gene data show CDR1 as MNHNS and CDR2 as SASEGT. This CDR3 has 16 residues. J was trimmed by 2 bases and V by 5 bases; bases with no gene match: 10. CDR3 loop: CASSRSKTGGTYEQYF. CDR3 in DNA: TGTGCCAGCAGTCGGTCAAAGACAGGGGGTACCTACGAGCAGTACTTC.

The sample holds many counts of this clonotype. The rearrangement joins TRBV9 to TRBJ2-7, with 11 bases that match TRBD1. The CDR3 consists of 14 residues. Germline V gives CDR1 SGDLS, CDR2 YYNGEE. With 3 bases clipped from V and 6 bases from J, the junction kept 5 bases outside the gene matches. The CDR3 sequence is CASSGRDRGGEQYF. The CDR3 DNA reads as TGTGCCAGCAGCGGAAGGGACAGGGGGGGCGAGCAGTACTTC.

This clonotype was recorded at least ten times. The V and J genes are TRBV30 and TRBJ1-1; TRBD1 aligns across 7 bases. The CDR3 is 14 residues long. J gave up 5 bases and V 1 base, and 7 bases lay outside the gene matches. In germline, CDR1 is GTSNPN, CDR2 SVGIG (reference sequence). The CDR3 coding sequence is TGTGCCTGGAGTGGTGACAGGGCGGAAACTGAAGCTTTCTTT. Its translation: CAWSGDRAETEAFF.

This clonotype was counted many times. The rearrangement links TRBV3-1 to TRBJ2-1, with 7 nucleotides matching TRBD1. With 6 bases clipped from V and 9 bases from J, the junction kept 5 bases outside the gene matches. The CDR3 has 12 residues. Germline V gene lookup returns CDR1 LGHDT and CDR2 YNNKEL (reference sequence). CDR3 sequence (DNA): TGTGCCAGCAGACCAGGGGGTGGTGAGCAGTTCTTC. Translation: CASRPGGGEQFF.

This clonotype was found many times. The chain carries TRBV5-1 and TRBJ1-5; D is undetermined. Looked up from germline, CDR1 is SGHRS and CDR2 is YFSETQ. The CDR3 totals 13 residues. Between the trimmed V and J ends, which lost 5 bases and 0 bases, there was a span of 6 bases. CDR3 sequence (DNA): TGCGCCAGCAGTTGGGGTAGCAATCAGCCCCAGCATTTT. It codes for CASSWGSNQPQHF.

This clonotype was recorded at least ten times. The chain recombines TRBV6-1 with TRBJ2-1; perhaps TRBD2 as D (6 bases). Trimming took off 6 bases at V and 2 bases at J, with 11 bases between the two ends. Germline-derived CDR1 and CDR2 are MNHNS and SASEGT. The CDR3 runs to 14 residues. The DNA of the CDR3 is TGTGCCAGCAGCTCGTCTAGCGCCTACAATGAGCAGTTCTTC. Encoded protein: CASSSSSAYNEQFF.

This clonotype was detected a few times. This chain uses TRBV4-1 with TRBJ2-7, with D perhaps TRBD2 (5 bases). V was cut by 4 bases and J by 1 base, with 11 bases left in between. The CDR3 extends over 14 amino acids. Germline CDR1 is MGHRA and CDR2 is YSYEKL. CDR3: CASSPMEESYEQYF. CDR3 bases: TGCGCCAGCAGCCCCATGGAGGAATCCTACGAGCAGTACTTC.

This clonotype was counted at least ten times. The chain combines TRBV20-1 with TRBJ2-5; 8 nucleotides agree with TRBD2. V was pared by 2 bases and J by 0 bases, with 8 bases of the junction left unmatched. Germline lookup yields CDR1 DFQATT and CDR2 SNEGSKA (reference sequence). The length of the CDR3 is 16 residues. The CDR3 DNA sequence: TGCAGTGCTAGAAGGGCGGCTAGCGGGTACCAAGAGACCCAGTACTTC. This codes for CSARRAASGYQETQYF.

CDR3 residues: CSALRDRGGEKLFF. The CDR3 coding sequence is TGCAGTGCTCTCCGGGACAGGGGAGGAGAAAAACTGTTTTTT. This chain links TRBV20-1 with TRBJ1-4; 10 nucleotides agree with TRBD1. This CDR3 region has 14 residues. Unmatched junction bases numbered 8, after V lost 5 bases and J lost 8 bases. From germline, CDR1 is DFQATT and CDR2 SNEGSKA (reference sequence).

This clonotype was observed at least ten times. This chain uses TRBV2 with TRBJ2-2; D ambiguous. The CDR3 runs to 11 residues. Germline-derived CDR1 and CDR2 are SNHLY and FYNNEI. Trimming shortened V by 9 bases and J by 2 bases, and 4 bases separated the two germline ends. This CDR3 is CARPNTGELFF. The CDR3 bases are TGTGCCAGACCTAACACCGGGGAGCTGTTTTTT.

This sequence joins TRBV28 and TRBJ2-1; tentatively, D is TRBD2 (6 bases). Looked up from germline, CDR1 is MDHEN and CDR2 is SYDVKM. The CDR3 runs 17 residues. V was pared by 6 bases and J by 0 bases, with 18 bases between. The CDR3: CASSPLAAGPSYNEQFF. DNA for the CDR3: TGTGCCAGCAGCCCCCTCGCCGCGGGACCCTCCTACAATGAGCAGTTCTTC.

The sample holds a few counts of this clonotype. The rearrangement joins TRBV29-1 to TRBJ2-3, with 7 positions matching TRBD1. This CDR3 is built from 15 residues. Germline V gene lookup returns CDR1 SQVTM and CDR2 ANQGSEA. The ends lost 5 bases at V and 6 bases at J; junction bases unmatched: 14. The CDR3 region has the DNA TGCAGCGTTCCCCGACAGGGTTCCCTCTCGGATACGCAGTATTTT. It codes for CSVPRQGSLSDTQYF.

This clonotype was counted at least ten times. CDR3 sequence (DNA): TGTGCCAGCAGCTTAAGGGGGAGGGGCTCCTACAATGAGCAGTTCTTC. This translates into CASSLRGRGSYNEQFF. The chain combines TRBV7-3 with TRBJ2-1; TRBD2 matches at 7 bases. V trimming: 1 base; J trimming: 0 bases; junction bases outside the gene matches: 3. Germline lookup yields CDR1 SGHTA and CDR2 FQGTGA. The CDR3 is 16 residues long.

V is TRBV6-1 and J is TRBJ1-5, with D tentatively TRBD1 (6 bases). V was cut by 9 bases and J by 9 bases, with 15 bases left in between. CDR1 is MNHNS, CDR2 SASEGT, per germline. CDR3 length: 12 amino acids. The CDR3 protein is CASSQGSPPQHF. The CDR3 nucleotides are TGTGCCAGTTCACAGGGATCGCCGCCCCAGCATTTT.

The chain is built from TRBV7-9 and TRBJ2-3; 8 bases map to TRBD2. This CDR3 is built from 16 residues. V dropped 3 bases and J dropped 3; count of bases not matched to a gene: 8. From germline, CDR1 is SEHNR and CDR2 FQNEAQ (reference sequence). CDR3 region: CASSFAQREKTDTQYF. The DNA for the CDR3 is TGTGCCAGCAGCTTCGCGCAGCGGGAGAAAACAGATACGCAGTATTTT.